The clone carrying this T cell receptor beta chain appeared a few times. The target antigen is unknown. The CDR3 is 15 residues long. The germline V gene has CDR1 SEHNR and CDR2 FQNEAQ (reference sequence). After removal of 5 bases from V and 5 bases from J, the junction contained 11 bases not matched to a gene. The PCR contained 60 Vbeta and 13 Jbeta primers. Produced via immunoSEQ multiplex PCR; TCRdb's table is partial and in-frame only. The data show approximately 140,000 clones, with approximately 80% seen just once and 8.8% held by the top ten. This sample stems from a study of cytomegalovirus exposure and HLA in healthy donors. Looking at the study overall: An early data release held some 89 million unique TCRs from HLA-typed donors. Overall study findings and caveats: It emerged from a later analysis that several of the most significant clusters appeared to be linked to common viral pathogens. Among CMV-associated TCR beta chains, most appeared HLA-restricted in a later analysis. A prior analysis recorded that most TCR beta V segments were productive about 90% or about 30% of the time.

This sequence was found in a woman aged 50 to 60 in good health and CMV-seropositive. The rearrangement links TRBV7-9 to TRBJ2-7, with 8 bases that match TRBD1. The sequencing input was PBMCs. This CDR3 is CASSPPFRQGNEQYF. The CDR3 DNA follows: TGTGCCAGCAGCCCACCTTTTCGACAGGGGAACGAGCAGTACTTC. The whole variable domain, remainder taken from reference TRBV7-9 and TRBJ2-7, is DTGVSQNPRHKITKRGQNVTFRCDPISEHNRLYWYRQTLGQGPEFLTYFQNEAQLEKSRLLSDRFSAERPKGSFSTLEIQRTEQGDSAMYLCASSPPFRQGNEQYFGPGTRLTVT.